One sample yielded the 17 T cell receptor beta chains listed below, sequenced in a study of graft-versus-host responses after intestinal transplantation. Using immunoSEQ multiplex PCR, the repertoire was profiled, and TCRdb retains in-frame clones only, with some absent. In the table there are around 50,000 clones, roughly 90% of which are singletons. Their antigen targets remain unknown. Sequenced material: unstimulated CD4+ T cells sorted from spleen or lymph node cells, taken before transplant. The receptors were gathered from a human donor who was the organ donor for an intestinal transplant.

This rearrangement joins TRBV6-5 to TRBJ1-2, with 10 positions matching TRBD1. The CDR3 contains 14 residues. J was trimmed by 2 bases and V by 6 bases; bases with no gene match: 3. Germline V CDR1 and CDR2: MNHEY, SVGAGI. Here the CDR3 reads CASSRQGANYGYTF. DNA of the CDR3: TGTGCCAGCAGCCGACAGGGGGCGAACTATGGCTACACCTTC.

This chain uses TRBV30 with TRBJ2-7; D gene unclear. Germline V lookup: CDR1 GTSNPN, CDR2 SVGIG (reference sequence). This CDR3 spans 13 amino acids. V was trimmed by 8 bases and J by 3 bases, leaving 17 bases between them. The CDR3 bases are TGTGCCGCCTCATGGTGGGCAGACTACGAGCAGTACTTC. This translates into CAASWWADYEQYF.

The rearrangement uses TRBV7-9 and TRBJ1-2; the D is unclear. CDR3 size: 15 residues. Trimming stripped 0 bases from V and 4 bases from J, with 12 bases between. Germline CDR1 SEHNR, CDR2 FQNEAQ (reference sequence). Here the CDR3 DNA reads TGTGCCAGCAGCTTAGCGTCTCGGGGAGGCTATGGCTACACCTTC. This codes for CASSLASRGGYGYTF. The complete variable domain, with remaining parts taken from reference TRBV7-9 and TRBJ1-2, reads DTGVSQNPRHKITKRGQNVTFRCDPISEHNRLYWYRQTLGQGPEFLTYFQNEAQLEKSRLLSDRFSAERPKGSFSTLEIQRTEQGDSAMYLCASSLASRGGYGYTFGSGTRLTVV.

This chain links TRBV28 with TRBJ1-2, with 7 bases lining up with TRBD1. The germline V gene encodes CDR1 MDHEN and CDR2 SYDVKM. Losses at the gene ends were 6 bases for V and 0 bases for J; bases not matched to a gene: 7. The CDR3 runs 15 residues. This chain's CDR3 is CASRRTGGTNYGYTF. The CDR3 DNA sequence: TGTGCCAGCAGACGGACAGGTGGCACTAACTATGGCTACACCTTC.

J is TRBJ1-4 and V is TRBV18, with no clear D. Trimming pared 6 bases from V and 7 bases from J, leaving 12 bases between. CDR1 is KGHSH and CDR2 is LQKENI in the germline V gene. This CDR3 is built from 13 residues. The CDR3 coding sequence is TGTGCCAGCTCGGGCCTTGAGGGTGAAAAACTGTTTTTT. Its protein is CASSGLEGEKLFF.

V is TRBV19 and J is TRBJ1-1; D is possibly TRBD1 (6 bases). The CDR3 is made up of 16 amino acids. Germline assignment: CDR1 LNHDA and CDR2 SQIVND (reference sequence). The V end was cut by 9 bases, the J end by 1 base, with 21 bases between. CDR3 sequence: CASRNRQALPNTEAFF. The CDR3 DNA reads as TGTGCCAGCAGAAATAGACAGGCACTCCCGAACACTGAAGCTTTCTTT.

The CDR3 is CSANRDREQFF. The CDR3 DNA follows: TGCAGTGCCAACCGGGACAGGGAGCAGTTCTTC. This chain connects TRBV20-1 to TRBJ2-1, with TRBD1 matching over 8 bases. Germline lookup yields CDR1 DFQATT and CDR2 SNEGSKA (reference sequence). J gave up 10 bases and V 6 bases, and 5 bases lay outside the gene matches. The CDR3 extends over 11 amino acids.

The J gene is TRBJ2-4, the V gene TRBV28; TRBD1 might be the D (7 bases). The V and J ends lost 5 bases and 3 bases respectively, with 14 bases between them. The CDR3 is 15 residues long. Germline CDR1 is MDHEN and CDR2 is SYDVKM. The CDR3 sequence is CASSGGGIGKNIQYF. The DNA for the CDR3 is TGTGCCAGCAGTGGAGGGGGCATCGGCAAAAACATTCAGTACTTC.

Only a few counts were recorded for this clone. V and J are TRBV5-4 and TRBJ2-7, with D possibly being TRBD1 (6 bases). CDR1 SGHNT and CDR2 YYREEE come from the germline V gene (reference sequence). V dropped 4 bases and J dropped 12 bases, with 17 bases sitting between them. The CDR3 totals 12 residues. CDR3 loop: CASSSRDTRTYF. CDR3 sequence (DNA): TGTGCCAGCAGCAGCCGGGACACTCGGACGTACTTC. The whole variable domain, remainder taken from reference TRBV5-4 and TRBJ2-7, is ETGVTQSPTHLIKTRGQQVTLRCSSQSGHNTVSWYQQALGQGPQFIFQYYREEENGRGNFPPRFSGLQFPNYSSELNVNALELDDSALYLCASSSRDTRTYFGPGTRLTVT.

The gene calls are TRBV4-2 and TRBJ2-7, with TRBD2 matching 10 bases. This CDR3 region has 14 residues. The germline V gene has CDR1 LGHNA and CDR2 YNFKEQ. J gave up 4 bases and V 3 bases, and 3 bases lay outside the gene matches. The CDR3 here is CASSQTTSGYEQYF. The CDR3 DNA reads TGTGCCAGCAGCCAGACGACTAGCGGGTACGAGCAGTACTTC.

This chain joins TRBV19 and TRBJ1-5, with D maybe TRBD1 (6 bases). The CDR3 runs to 15 residues. The V end was cut by 7 bases, the J end by 1 base, with 14 bases between. Germline CDR1 is LNHDA and CDR2 is SQIVND (reference sequence). CDR3 region: CASTQGQISNQPQHF. The CDR3 bases are TGTGCCAGTACCCAGGGACAAATCAGCAATCAGCCCCAGCATTTT. Complete variable domain (other parts from reference TRBV19 and TRBJ1-5): DGGITQSPKYLFRKEGQNVTLSCEQNLNHDAMYWYRQDPGQGLRLIYYSQIVNDFQKGDIAEGYSVSREKKESFPLTVTSAQKNPTAFYLCASTQGQISNQPQHFGDGTRLSIL.

V and J are TRBV27 and TRBJ1-5, with D unresolved. This CDR3 is 14 amino acids long. V shed 3 bases and J shed 4 bases, with 10 bases lying between them. CDR1 is MNHEY, CDR2 SMNVEV, per germline (reference sequence). DNA for the CDR3: TGTGCCAGCAGTTTGCGATCGGGGAATCAGCCCCAGCATTTT. It specifies CASSLRSGNQPQHF.

The chain links TRBV5-1 to TRBJ1-5, with D possibly being TRBD1 (5 bases). The CDR3 has 13 residues. Looked up from germline, CDR1 is SGHRS and CDR2 is YFSETQ. V was trimmed by 5 bases and J by 3 bases, leaving 9 bases between them. CDR3 sequence (DNA): TGCGCCAGCAGAGGGGAATTCAATCAGCCCCAGCATTTT. Encoded protein: CASRGEFNQPQHF.

This clone came up once. This chain uses TRBV29-1 with TRBJ2-7, with TRBD1 matching 8 bases. The CDR3 is made up of 13 amino acids. The junction had 8 bases not matched to a gene; V was cut back by 7 bases and J by 3 bases. Germline lookup yields CDR1 SQVTM and CDR2 ANQGSEA. The CDR3 reads CSARLQGGYEQYF. CDR3 in DNA: TGCAGCGCCCGGCTACAGGGGGGCTACGAGCAGTACTTC.

This clone turned up a few times. V is TRBV28 and J is TRBJ1-1; unclear D gene. Germline CDR1 is MDHEN and CDR2 is SYDVKM. CDR3 length equals 14 residues. Trimming stripped 7 bases from V and 0 bases from J, with 12 bases between. In DNA, the CDR3 is TGTGCCAGCAACGGCGGGTTATTGAACACTGAAGCTTTCTTT. Its protein product is CASNGGLLNTEAFF. Using reference TRBV28 and TRBJ1-1 for the parts outside the CDR3, the full variable domain is DVKVTQSSRYLVKRTGEKVFLECVQDMDHENMFWYRQDPGLGLRLIYFSYDVKMKEKGDIPEGYSVSREKKERFSLILESASTNQTSMYLCASNGGLLNTEAFFGQGTRLTVV.

The rearrangement uses TRBV19 and TRBJ2-1; TRBD2 matches 11 bases. Losses at the gene ends were 4 bases for V and 10 bases for J; bases not matched to a gene: 6. The germline V gene has CDR1 LNHDA and CDR2 SQIVND (reference sequence). The length of the CDR3 is 14 residues. The CDR3 loop is CASSTSGRFKEQFF. In DNA, the CDR3 is TGTGCCAGTAGTACTAGCGGGAGGTTTAAGGAGCAGTTCTTC.

This chain connects TRBV28 to TRBJ2-6, with TRBD2 as a possible D gene (5 bases). V lost 5 bases to trimming and J lost 0 bases, with 11 bases between them. The CDR3 spans 16 residues. CDR1 and CDR2 (germline): MDHEN, SYDVKM. DNA of the CDR3: TGTGCCAGCAGTCCTCGGCGGGTCTCTGGGGCCAACGTCCTGACTTTC. Its protein product is CASSPRRVSGANVLTF.